Presented here are 32 T cell receptor beta chains from one specimen sequenced in a study of blood T cells in healthy people across ages. It was with a sample-barcoded 5' primer and a J-beta primer mix that a second PCR of about 7 to 12 cycles was run. TCRdb independently ran MiXCR on the 5' RACE reads; one entry per CDR3 protein. This sample yields approximately 800,000 distinct CDR3 sequences, of which roughly 56% are seen a single time; around a quarter belongs to the top ten. Sample: blood. These receptors all stem from a man aged 35 to 55 in good health.

The gene calls are TRBV12-3 or TRBV12-4 and TRBJ2-5; perhaps D is TRBD1 or TRBD2 (5 bases each). There are 12 residues in the CDR3. Trimming shortened V by 6 bases and J by 11 bases, and 16 bases separated the two germline ends. CDR3 coding DNA: TGTGCCAGCAGAGCTGGGACGGAAGAGCAGTACTTC. Translation: CASRAGTEEQYF.

The J gene is TRBJ1-5, the V gene TRBV28, with 10 bases that match TRBD1. Trimming took 5 bases from V and 5 from J; bases not matched to a gene: 9. The germline V gene encodes CDR1 MDHEN and CDR2 SYDVKM. The CDR3 totals 16 residues. The CDR3 bases are TGTGCCAGCAGTCCGCGGGACAGGGGTTCCCATCAGCCCCAGCATTTT. Translated: CASSPRDRGSHQPQHF.

V gene TRBV6-6 combines with J gene TRBJ2-6, with 7 nucleotides matching TRBD2. The V gene end was trimmed by 7 bases and the J gene end by 1 base; junction bases not matched to a gene: 7. This CDR3 has 16 amino acids. Germline lookup yields CDR1 MNHNY and CDR2 SVGAGI (reference sequence). CDR3 region: CASIPRGVSGANVLTF. The CDR3 bases are TGTGCCAGCATCCCCCGGGGGGTGTCTGGGGCCAACGTCCTGACTTTC.

The chain has TRBV21-1 and TRBJ2-5; no check of the table's D call, TRBD1, against the DNA was made. TRBV21-1 represents a pseudogene. This CDR3 comprises 14 residues. The CDR3 nucleotides read TGTGCCAGCAGCCGTAACAACAGGGGCTGGAAGCAGTACTTC. Translation: CASSRNNRGWKQYF.

The gene calls are TRBV6-2 or TRBV6-3 and TRBJ2-1; the match to TRBD2 covers 15 bases. The trim removed 2 bases at V and 7 bases at J, leaving 3 bases unmatched. CDR1 and CDR2 (germline): MNHEY, SVGEGT. The CDR3 has 16 residues. The CDR3 sequence is CASSYGTSGRRNEQFF. In DNA, the CDR3 is TGTGCCAGCAGTTACGGGACTAGCGGGAGGAGGAATGAGCAGTTCTTC.

On this clonotype itself: The junction departs from the called germline gene at one end, perhaps through a read error. The gene calls are TRBV7-3 and TRBJ1-6; D unclear. This CDR3 region has 15 residues. CDR1 SGHTA and CDR2 FQGTGA come from the germline V gene. CDR3 nucleotide sequence: TGTGCCAGTAGCTTATCGTCTAGGGCAAATTCACCCCTCCACTTT. The encoded protein is CASSLSSRANSPLHF.

With regard to this clonotype: The junction departs from the called germline gene at one end, perhaps through a read error. This chain joins TRBV12-3 or TRBV12-4 and TRBJ1-5; no definite D call. CDR3 size: 15 residues. The CDR3 DNA follows: TGTGCCAGCAGTAACCCCCGACTTGGCAATCGGCCCCAGCATTTT. It yields the protein CASSNPRLGNRPQHF.

V and J are TRBV15 and TRBJ2-3, with D uncertain. CDR1 is LNHNV, CDR2 YYDKDF, per germline (reference sequence). The CDR3 has 14 amino acids. V lost 3 bases to trimming and J lost 5 bases, with 12 bases between them. The CDR3 reads CATSRVPGLDTQYF. CDR3 coding DNA: TGTGCCACCAGCAGGGTCCCCGGTCTAGATACGCAGTATTTT.

The rearrangement links TRBV5-1 to TRBJ2-7; 10 positions match TRBD1. V trimming: 0 bases; J trimming: 4 bases; junction bases outside the gene matches: 4. The germline V gene encodes CDR1 SGHRS and CDR2 YFSETQ. This CDR3 region has 15 residues. This chain's CDR3 is CASSLAGTGEYEQYF. The CDR3 bases are TGCGCCAGCAGCTTGGCCGGGACAGGGGAGTACGAGCAGTACTTC.

The rearrangement uses TRBV30 and TRBJ2-3; D remains unclear. The germline V gene encodes CDR1 GTSNPN and CDR2 SVGIG (reference sequence). V gave up 0 bases and J gave up 1 base, with 11 bases separating them. The CDR3 is 15 amino acids. The chain's CDR3 is CAWSVGSSGTDTQYF. The DNA for the CDR3 is TGTGCCTGGAGTGTTGGTAGCTCCGGCACAGATACGCAGTATTTT.

The CDR3 loop reads CASRQTGDQREAFF. The CDR3 nucleotides are TGTGCCAGCAGGCAAACGGGTGACCAAAGGGAAGCTTTCTTT. The gene calls are TRBV12-3 or TRBV12-4 and TRBJ1-1, with D unresolved. This CDR3 has 14 residues. The ends were cut back, 6 bases at V and 8 bases at J, with 19 bases in the middle.

As concerns this clonotype: Compared with germline, one end of the junction differs, possibly owing to a read error. The CDR3 protein is CVSSWGMGTGSHDEKLFF. The CDR3 DNA reads TGTGTCAGCAGCTGGGGTATGGGGACAGGGTCTCATGATGAAAAACTGTTTTTT. The chain is built from TRBV7-9 and TRBJ1-4; TRBD1 aligns across 9 bases. Germline CDR1 SEHNR, CDR2 FQNEAQ (reference sequence). This CDR3 has 18 residues.

The CDR3 reads CASSYVPSGANVLTF. The CDR3 DNA follows: TGTGCCAGCAGTTACGTGCCTTCTGGGGCCAACGTCCTGACTTTC. The chain is built from TRBV6-2 or TRBV6-3 and TRBJ2-6, with D hard to call. CDR1 MNHEY and CDR2 SVGEGT come from the germline V gene. CDR3 length: 15 amino acids. Trimming stripped 2 bases from V and 1 base from J, with 6 bases between.

The chain carries TRBV27 and TRBJ2-3; 9 bases match TRBD1. This CDR3 is built from 15 residues. Germline CDR1 reads MNHEY; CDR2 reads SMNVEV (reference sequence). The junction had 8 bases not matched to a gene; V was cut back by 5 bases and J by 5 bases. CDR3 bases: TGTGCCAGCAGTGTCGGGACAGGGTTTATAGATACGCAGTATTTT. Protein product: CASSVGTGFIDTQYF.

The V gene is TRBV28, the J gene TRBJ1-5; 10 bases are a match to TRBD1. This CDR3 is 14 amino acids long. Losses at the gene ends were 6 bases for V and 6 bases for J; bases not matched to a gene: 5. Per germline, CDR1 MDHEN and CDR2 SYDVKM. In DNA form, the CDR3 reads TGTGCCAGCAGACTGACAGGGGGCCGTCAGCCCCAGCATTTT. Its protein product is CASRLTGGRQPQHF.

The CDR3, as DNA: TGCAGTGCTAGAGGGGGCAGGCAAGGAGATGGCTACACCTTC. Protein: CSARGGRQGDGYTF. The chain combines TRBV20-1 with TRBJ1-2; D is perhaps TRBD1 (5 bases). Germline loops: CDR1 DFQATT, CDR2 SNEGSKA (reference sequence). This CDR3 is built from 14 residues. Between the trimmed V and J ends, which lost 1 base and 6 bases, there was a span of 15 bases.

The chain carries TRBV11-3 and TRBJ2-4, with 8 positions matching TRBD1. The J call may be incorrect, as the DNA end agrees better with TRBJ2-7. The CDR3 loop spans 13 amino acids. Per germline, CDR1 SGHNT and CDR2 YENEEA. DNA for the CDR3: TGTGCCAGCAGCCCCCCGACAGGGGACGAGCAGTACTTC. Encoded protein: CASSPPTGDEQYF.

This sequence joins TRBV27 and TRBJ2-5; 14 bases match TRBD2. Germline lookup yields CDR1 MNHEY and CDR2 SMNVEV (reference sequence). The J segment lost 3 bases and the V segment lost 6 bases, leaving 3 bases of the junction unmatched. This CDR3 contains 15 residues. In nucleotides, the CDR3 is TGTGCCAGCAGAGGGACTAGCGGGGGCAAAGAGACCCAGTACTTC. It translates to CASRGTSGGKETQYF.

This rearrangement joins TRBV6-5 to TRBJ1-2; D is ambiguous. The CDR3 sequence is 15 residues long. CDR1 and CDR2 (germline): MNHEY, SVGAGI. V lost 2 bases and J 0 bases, leaving 10 bases between the germline ends. Here the CDR3 reads CASSYVSGTNYGYTF. The CDR3 region has the DNA TGTGCCAGCAGTTACGTCTCAGGCACTAACTATGGCTACACCTTC.

CDR3 loop: CASSVGIRSDEQFF. CDR3 bases: TGTGCCAGCAGCGTAGGTATAAGGTCCGATGAGCAGTTCTTC. The chain has TRBV9 and TRBJ2-1; D unresolved. V lost 0 bases and J 8 bases, leaving 12 bases between the germline ends. CDR1 is SGDLS and CDR2 is YYNGEE in the germline V gene. CDR3 length: 14 residues.

This clonotype was observed a single time. CDR3 in amino acids: CSDRGVYGYTF. CDR3 DNA: TGCAGCGACCGCGGCGTATATGGCTACACCTTC. The gene calls are TRBV29-1 and TRBJ1-2, with D unresolved. Germline CDR1 is SQVTM and CDR2 is ANQGSEA. V gave up 7 bases and J gave up 5 bases, with 11 bases separating them. This CDR3 is built from 11 residues.

This clonotype was found a few times. The rearrangement uses TRBV7-2 and TRBJ2-7; D gene unclear. The CDR3 has 12 residues. Trimming stripped 5 bases from V and 3 bases from J, with 8 bases between. Germline V gene sequence: CDR1 SGHTA, CDR2 FQGNSA. As DNA, the CDR3 is TGTGCCAGCAGCACGGAGATCTACGAGCAGTACTTC. It codes for CASSTEIYEQYF.

This chain connects TRBV5-1 to TRBJ2-7, with a tentative D call TRBD1 (6 bases). Deletions cut 1 base from V and 3 bases from J, with 14 bases between. Germline V CDR1 and CDR2: SGHRS, YFSETQ. There are 15 residues in the CDR3. CDR3 nucleotides: TGCGCCAGCAGCTTGTTACAGGGATCCTACTACGAGCAGTACTTC. As protein: CASSLLQGSYYEQYF.

This clonotype was observed a handful of times. The V and J genes are TRBV7-2 and TRBJ2-1, with 10 positions matching TRBD2. CDR1 is SGHTA, CDR2 FQGNSA, per germline. The CDR3 totals 17 residues. V lost 1 base to trimming and J lost 8 bases; unmatched junction nucleotides: 11. The CDR3 here is CASSLVGSGGFGDEQFF. The CDR3 bases are TGTGCCAGCAGCTTAGTAGGTAGCGGGGGGTTCGGGGATGAGCAGTTCTTC.

This clonotype was detected a few times. This chain links TRBV6-6 with TRBJ2-3; D unresolved. The CDR3 is 14 residues long. V was trimmed by 2 bases and J by 4 bases, leaving 10 bases between them. Germline V gene data show CDR1 as MNHNY and CDR2 as SVGAGI (reference sequence). CDR3 nucleotides: TGTGCCAGCAGTTACGGGCTGAGCCCAGATACGCAGTATTTT. Encoded protein: CASSYGLSPDTQYF.

This clonotype was counted only a few times. The rearrangement links TRBV29-1 to TRBJ2-5; D possibly matches TRBD1 or TRBD2 (5 bases each). V was pared by 8 bases and J by 11 bases, with 21 bases between. The germline CDR1 and CDR2 sequences are SQVTM and ANQGSEA. The CDR3 sequence is 12 residues long. DNA of the CDR3: TGCAGCTCGGGGCCGAGCAACAATGAGCAGTACTTC. Translating gives CSSGPSNNEQYF.

The J gene is TRBJ2-7, the V gene TRBV20-1; 13 bases map to TRBD2. CDR3 length equals 16 residues. Trimming at V came to 6 bases and at J to 0 bases, leaving 8 bases not matched to a gene. The germline V gene encodes CDR1 DFQATT and CDR2 SNEGSKA (reference sequence). This CDR3 is CSASGTSGTSSYEQYF. DNA for the CDR3: TGCAGTGCGTCCGGGACTAGCGGGACGAGCTCCTACGAGCAGTACTTC.

The chain joins TRBV11-2 to TRBJ2-4, with 7 bases matching TRBD1. This CDR3 is 16 amino acids long. Germline assignment: CDR1 SGHAT and CDR2 FQNNGV. Losses at the gene ends were 2 bases for V and 13 bases for J; bases not matched to a gene: 17. The CDR3 sequence is CASSLRGNYRGNTQYF. In nucleotides, the CDR3 is TGTGCCAGCAGCTTACGCGGCAACTACAGGGGTAACACCCAGTACTTC.

CDR3 bases: TGTGCCAGCAGTTCGCCGGGGACGAATGAAGCTTTCTTT. It yields the protein CASSSPGTNEAFF. This chain joins TRBV28 and TRBJ1-1; weak D call: TRBD1 (5 bases). The CDR3 length is 13 residues. Trimming shortened V by 4 bases and J by 7 bases, and 13 bases separated the two germline ends. Germline V lookup: CDR1 MDHEN, CDR2 SYDVKM.

In regard to this clonotype: Germline is not matched at one junction end, which may reflect a read error. The chain links TRBV20-1 to TRBJ1-2, with D possibly being TRBD1 (6 bases). Germline V gene data show CDR1 as DFQATT and CDR2 as SNEGSKA (reference sequence). The CDR3 has 12 residues. The CDR3 DNA follows: TGCAGTGCTAGATGGGGGGCTATTGGCTACATCTTC. The encoded protein is CSARWGAIGYIF.

V is TRBV7-3 and J is TRBJ1-3; TRBD1 might be the D (5 bases). V was cut by 0 bases and J by 4 bases, with 13 bases left in between. Germline CDR1 and CDR2: SGHTA and FQGTGA. CDR3 length: 16 amino acids. This CDR3 reads CASSLTGGAGGNTIYF. DNA for the CDR3: TGTGCCAGCAGCTTAACGGGGGGTGCAGGGGGAAACACCATATATTTT.

The sample holds a few counts of this clonotype. CDR3 coding DNA: TGTGCCAGCCTTATAGCGGGAGTCGCAGATACGCAGTATTTT. Amino acids: CASLIAGVADTQYF. The V gene is TRBV12-3 or TRBV12-4, the J gene TRBJ2-3, with 9 bases lining up with TRBD2. The J segment lost 4 bases and the V segment lost 8 bases, leaving 7 bases of the junction unmatched. This CDR3 has 14 residues.